This entry lists 9 T cell receptor beta chains sequenced from one sample in a study of cytomegalovirus exposure and HLA in healthy donors. PCR employed 60 Vbeta and 13 Jbeta primers. Here immunoSEQ multiplex PCR was the method, and the copy in TCRdb shows in-frame clones only, minus some. The table records 55,000 to 80,000 clones, more than 60% of them present only once. The material sequenced was PBMCs. These receptors were obtained from a woman in her thirties or forties in good health and CMV-seropositive.

The genes are TRBV7-9 and TRBJ2-3; 9 bases agree with TRBD2. Germline CDR1 SEHNR, CDR2 FQNEAQ (reference sequence). CDR3 size: 17 residues. V was clipped by 0 bases and J by 2 bases; unmatched bases: 6. The CDR3 protein is CASSLARSGGTTDTQYF. The CDR3 DNA is TGTGCCAGCAGCTTAGCGAGGAGCGGGGGGACCACAGATACGCAGTATTTT.

The chain couples TRBV5-8 to TRBJ1-2, with D perhaps TRBD1 (6 bases). Germline CDR1 reads SGHTS; CDR2 reads YDEGEE. The V end lost 0 bases, the J end lost 1 base, and 10 bases lay between the germline ends. This CDR3 has 15 amino acids. The CDR3 loop is CASSLVTGSNYGYTF. The CDR3 region has the DNA TGTGCCAGCAGCTTGGTTACAGGGAGTAACTATGGCTACACCTTC.

The chain combines TRBV18 with TRBJ1-5; possible D gene TRBD1, 6 bases. CDR3 length: 15 residues. Looked up from germline, CDR1 is KGHSH and CDR2 is LQKENI. The V gene lost 3 bases and the J gene lost 1 base, with 10 bases spanning the gap. CDR3 protein: CASSPQQGSNQPQHF. The DNA of the CDR3 is TGTGCCAGCTCACCCCAACAGGGAAGCAATCAGCCCCAGCATTTT.

This clone was counted between two and nine times. V is TRBV10-3 and J is TRBJ1-3; D is unclear. Germline CDR1 is ENHRY and CDR2 is SYGVKD. V was pared by 4 bases and J by 0 bases, with 7 bases between. The CDR3 consists of 14 residues. CDR3 protein: CAISGQNSGNTIYF. In DNA form, the CDR3 reads TGTGCCATCAGTGGCCAGAACTCTGGAAACACCATATATTTT.

The chain combines TRBV6-6 with TRBJ1-1; perhaps TRBD1 as D (5 bases). Trimming left V 7 bases short and J 6 bases short, with 15 bases between. The germline CDR1 and CDR2 sequences are MNHNY and SVGAGI (reference sequence). This CDR3 spans 13 amino acids. Here the CDR3 reads CASKGPPGAEAFF. CDR3 nucleotides: TGTGCCAGCAAGGGACCACCGGGGGCTGAAGCTTTCTTT.

Here the CDR3 reads CASSPPGSNEQYF. CDR3 bases: TGTGCCAGCTCACCCCCAGGGTCCAACGAGCAGTACTTC. The chain employs TRBV18 and TRBJ2-7; TRBD1 might be the D (5 bases). This CDR3 is built from 13 residues. Per the germline V gene, CDR1 is KGHSH and CDR2 is LQKENI. V was trimmed by 3 bases and J by 5 bases, leaving 11 bases between them.

The chain employs TRBV27 and TRBJ2-5, with D perhaps matching TRBD1 (6 bases). The J call is uncertain, as TRBJ2-7 better fits the DNA end. This CDR3 region has 14 residues. Germline assignment: CDR1 MNHEY and CDR2 SMNVEV (reference sequence). CDR3 in DNA: TGTGCCAGCAGCTCAGGGGTCCGCTCCTACGAGCAGTACTTC. Translation: CASSSGVRSYEQYF.

The gene calls are TRBV5-5 and TRBJ2-3; 8 bases map to TRBD2. With 1 base clipped from V and 4 bases from J, the junction kept 8 bases outside the gene matches. Germline CDR1 SGHKS, CDR2 YYEKEE (reference sequence). CDR3 size: 16 residues. CDR3 region: CASSLYSERGSDTQYF. The CDR3 nucleotides are TGTGCCAGCAGCTTGTATAGCGAGCGGGGGTCAGATACGCAGTATTTT.

V and J are TRBV9 and TRBJ1-2; D possibly corresponds to TRBD1 (6 bases). The length of the CDR3 is 14 residues. Trimming took off 3 bases at V and 4 bases at J, with 13 bases between the two ends. Germline-derived CDR1 and CDR2 are SGDLS and YYNGEE. CDR3 protein: CASSESGTTYGYTF. The CDR3 nucleotides are TGTGCCAGCAGCGAATCAGGGACAACCTATGGCTACACCTTC.